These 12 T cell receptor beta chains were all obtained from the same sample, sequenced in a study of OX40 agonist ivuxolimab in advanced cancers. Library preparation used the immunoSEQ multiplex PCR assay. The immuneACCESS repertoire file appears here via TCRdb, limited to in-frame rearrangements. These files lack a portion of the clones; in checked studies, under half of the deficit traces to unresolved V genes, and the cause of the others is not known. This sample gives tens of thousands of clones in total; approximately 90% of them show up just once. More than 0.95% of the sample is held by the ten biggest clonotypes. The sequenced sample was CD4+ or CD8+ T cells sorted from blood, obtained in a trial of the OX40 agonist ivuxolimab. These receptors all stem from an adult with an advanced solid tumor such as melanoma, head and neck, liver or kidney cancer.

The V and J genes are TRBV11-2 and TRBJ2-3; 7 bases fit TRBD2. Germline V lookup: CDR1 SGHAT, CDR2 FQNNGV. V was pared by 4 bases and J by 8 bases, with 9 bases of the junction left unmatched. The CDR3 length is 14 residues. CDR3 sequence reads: CASSSARGGGTQYF. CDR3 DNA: TGTGCCAGCAGCTCCGCACGGGGCGGGGGTACGCAGTATTTT. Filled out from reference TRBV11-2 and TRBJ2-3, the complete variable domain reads EAGVAQSPRYKIIEKRQSVAFWCNPISGHATLYWYQQILGQGPKLLIQFQNNGVVDDSQLPKDRFSAERLKGVDSTLKIQPAKLEDSAVYLCASSSARGGGTQYFGPGTRLTVL.

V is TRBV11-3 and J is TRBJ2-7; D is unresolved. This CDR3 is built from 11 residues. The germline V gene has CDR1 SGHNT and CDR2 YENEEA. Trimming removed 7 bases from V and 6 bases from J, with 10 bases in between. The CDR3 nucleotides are TGTGCCAGCAACGGTCCGGGCGAGCAGTACTTC. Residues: CASNGPGEQYF.

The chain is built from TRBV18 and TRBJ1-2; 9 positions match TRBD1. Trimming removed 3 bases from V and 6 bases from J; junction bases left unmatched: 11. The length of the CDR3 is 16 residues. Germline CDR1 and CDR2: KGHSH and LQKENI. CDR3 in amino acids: CASSPTPGQGLDGYTF. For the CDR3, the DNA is TGTGCCAGCTCACCTACACCGGGACAGGGTCTGGATGGCTACACCTTC.

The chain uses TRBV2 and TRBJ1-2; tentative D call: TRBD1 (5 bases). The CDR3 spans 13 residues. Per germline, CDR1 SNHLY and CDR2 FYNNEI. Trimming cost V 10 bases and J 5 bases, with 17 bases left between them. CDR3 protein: CATAGGSEYGYTF. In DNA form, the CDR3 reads TGTGCCACCGCCGGGGGATCTGAGTATGGCTACACCTTC.

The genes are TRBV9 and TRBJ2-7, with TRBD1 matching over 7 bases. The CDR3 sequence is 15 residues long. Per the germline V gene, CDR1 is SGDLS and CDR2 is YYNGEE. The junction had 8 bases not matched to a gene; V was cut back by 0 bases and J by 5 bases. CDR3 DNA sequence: TGTGCCAGCAGCGTAGCCGGGACAGCTTTTGACGAGCAGTACTTC. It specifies CASSVAGTAFDEQYF.

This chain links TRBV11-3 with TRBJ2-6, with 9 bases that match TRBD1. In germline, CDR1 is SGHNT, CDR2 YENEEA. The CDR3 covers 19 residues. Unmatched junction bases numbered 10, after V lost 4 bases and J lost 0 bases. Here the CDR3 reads CASSYLGTGTLSGANVLTF. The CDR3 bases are TGTGCCAGCAGCTACTTAGGGACAGGGACCCTCTCTGGGGCCAACGTCCTGACTTTC.

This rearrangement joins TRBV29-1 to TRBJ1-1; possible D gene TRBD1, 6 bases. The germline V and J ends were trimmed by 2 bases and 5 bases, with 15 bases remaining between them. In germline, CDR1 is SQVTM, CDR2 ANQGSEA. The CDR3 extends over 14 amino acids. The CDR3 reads CSVETGWGGTEAFF. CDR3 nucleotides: TGCAGCGTTGAAACAGGGTGGGGTGGTACTGAAGCTTTCTTT. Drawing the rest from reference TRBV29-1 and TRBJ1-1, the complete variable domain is SAVISQKPSRDICQRGTSLTIQCQVDSQVTMMFWYRQQPGQSLTLIATANQGSEATYESGFVIDKFPISRPNLTFSTLTVSNMSPEDSSIYLCSVETGWGGTEAFFGQGTRLTVV.

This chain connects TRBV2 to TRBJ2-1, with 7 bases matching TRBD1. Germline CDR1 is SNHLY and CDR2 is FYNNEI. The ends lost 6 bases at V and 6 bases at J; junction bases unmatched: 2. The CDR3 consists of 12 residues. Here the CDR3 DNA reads TGTGCCAGCAGCGGGACAGCCAATGAGCAGTTCTTC. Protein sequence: CASSGTANEQFF. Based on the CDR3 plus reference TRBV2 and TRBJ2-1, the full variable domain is EPEVTQTPSHQVTQMGQEVILRCVPISNHLYFYWYRQILGQKVEFLVSFYNNEISEKSEIFDDQFSVERPDGSNFTLKIRSTKLEDSAMYFCASSGTANEQFFGPGTRLTVL.

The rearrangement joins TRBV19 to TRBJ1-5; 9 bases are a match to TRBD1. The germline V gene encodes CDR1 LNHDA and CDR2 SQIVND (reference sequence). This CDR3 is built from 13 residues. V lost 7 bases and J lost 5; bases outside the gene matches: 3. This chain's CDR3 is CASKGQGDQPQHF. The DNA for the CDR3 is TGTGCCAGTAAGGGACAGGGCGATCAGCCCCAGCATTTT.

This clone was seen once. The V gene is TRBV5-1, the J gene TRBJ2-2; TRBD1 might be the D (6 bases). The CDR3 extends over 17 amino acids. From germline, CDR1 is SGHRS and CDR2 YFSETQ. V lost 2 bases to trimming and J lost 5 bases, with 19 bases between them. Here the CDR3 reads CASSFTALGAVTGELFF. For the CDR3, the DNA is TGCGCCAGCAGCTTCACCGCGTTGGGGGCAGTTACCGGGGAGCTGTTTTTT. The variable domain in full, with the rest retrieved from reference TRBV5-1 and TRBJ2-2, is KAGVTQTPRYLIKTRGQQVTLSCSPISGHRSVSWYQQTPGQGLQFLFEYFSETQRNKGNFPGRFSGRQFSNSRSEMNVSTLELGDSALYLCASSFTALGAVTGELFFGEGSRLTVL.

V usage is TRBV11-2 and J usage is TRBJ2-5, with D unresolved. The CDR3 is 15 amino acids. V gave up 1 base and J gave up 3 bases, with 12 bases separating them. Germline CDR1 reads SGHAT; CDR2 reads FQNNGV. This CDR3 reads CASSLVPFREETQYF. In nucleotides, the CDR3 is TGTGCCAGCAGCTTAGTGCCCTTTCGGGAAGAGACCCAGTACTTC.

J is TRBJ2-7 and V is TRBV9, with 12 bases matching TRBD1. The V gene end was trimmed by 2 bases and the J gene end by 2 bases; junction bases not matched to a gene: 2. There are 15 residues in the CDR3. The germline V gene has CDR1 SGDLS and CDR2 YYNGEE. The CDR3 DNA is TGTGCCAGCAGCGTGCGGGACAGGGGGCCCTACGAGCAGTACTTC. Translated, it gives CASSVRDRGPYEQYF.